These 27 T cell receptor beta chains were all obtained from the same sample, sequenced in a study of T cell repertoires in cytomegalovirus infection (dated by TCRdb to between 2018 and 2020). The instrument was an Illumina HiSeq 1500. TCRdb reprocessing: public reads trimmed at Q25 with fastp, clones called with MiXCR, in-frame beta chains kept. A single entry per CDR3 protein holds the most common genes and DNA from its merged rows. A total of 200,000 to 300,000 distinct CDR3 sequences appear in this sample, less than 9.5% of them only once. The ten largest clones represent less than 15% of the sample. The specimen was PBMCs. The receptors come from a human donor in good health (CMV status not recorded). Some clones in this sample may be carry-over from other donors' samples.

This clonotype occurred many times. V usage is TRBV6-6 and J usage is TRBJ1-6; 7 bases fit TRBD1. The germline gives CDR1 MNHNY, CDR2 SVGAGI (reference sequence). CDR3 length equals 13 residues. J lost 10 bases, V lost 6 bases, and 6 bases had no gene match. The CDR3 region has the DNA TGTGCCAGCAGCTACGACAGGGTCTCACCCCTCCACTTT. Protein product: CASSYDRVSPLHF.

At least ten counts were recorded for this clonotype. The genes are TRBV27 and TRBJ2-3; the D is unclear. Trimming shortened V by 3 bases and J by 0 bases, and 4 bases separated the two germline ends. Germline CDR1 and CDR2: MNHEY and SMNVEV (reference sequence). This CDR3 region has 13 residues. DNA of the CDR3: TGTGCCAGCAGTTTGGGCAGCACAGATACGCAGTATTTT. Its translation: CASSLGSTDTQYF.

This clonotype was seen more than once but under ten times. The V call is TRBV7-6, the J call TRBJ2-3; no reliable D call. Germline loops: CDR1 SGHVS, CDR2 FNYEAQ. The CDR3 loop spans 12 amino acids. V lost 5 bases to trimming and J lost 5 bases, with 8 bases between them. The DNA for the CDR3 is TGTGCCAGCAGCAGGACCCGAGATACGCAGTATTTT. This encodes CASSRTRDTQYF.

Ten or more counts support this clonotype. The rearrangement uses TRBV29-1 and TRBJ1-2; D not certain. Germline V CDR1 and CDR2: SQVTM, ANQGSEA. Trimming left V 2 bases short and J 2 bases short, with 6 bases between. This CDR3 is 12 amino acids long. The CDR3 nucleotides read TGCAGCGTTGAAAGAGAAAACTATGGCTACACCTTC. It codes for CSVERENYGYTF.

This clonotype was seen many times. The CDR3 bases are TGTGCCAGCAGCTTAACCCCAGTCGGGTTAGTCACAGATACGCAGTATTTT. This sequence encodes CASSLTPVGLVTDTQYF. This sequence joins TRBV7-9 and TRBJ2-3, with unresolved D. Trimming took off 2 bases at V and 2 bases at J, with 17 bases between the two ends. Germline V lookup: CDR1 SEHNR, CDR2 FQNEAQ (reference sequence). The CDR3 length is 17 residues. Combining the CDR3 with reference TRBV7-9 and TRBJ2-3 gives the whole variable domain DTGVSQNPRHKITKRGQNVTFRCDPISEHNRLYWYRQTLGQGPEFLTYFQNEAQLEKSRLLSDRFSAERPKGSFSTLEIQRTEQGDSAMYLCASSLTPVGLVTDTQYFGPGTRLTVL.

This clonotype was seen many times. One end of the junction does not line up with germline, which may come from a read error. The CDR3 spells CASSLSFQTQYF. The CDR3 region has the DNA TGTGCCAGCAGCTTAAGTTTCCAAACCCAGTACTTT. This chain connects TRBV7-9 to TRBJ2-5; the D is unclear. Germline values: CDR1 SEHNR, CDR2 FQNEAQ (reference sequence). The CDR3 has 12 residues.

This clonotype was counted ten times or more. The CDR3 region has the DNA TGTGCCAGTAGTAAGGCCCTCCTAGCGGCCAGCTCCTACAATGAGCAGTTCTTC. It encodes CASSKALLAASSYNEQFF. The rearrangement joins TRBV19 to TRBJ2-1, with 7 bases that match TRBD2. J was trimmed by 0 bases and V by 4 bases; bases with no gene match: 12. The CDR3 is 18 residues long. Per germline, CDR1 LNHDA and CDR2 SQIVND (reference sequence).

This clonotype was detected ten times or more. The rearrangement joins TRBV20-1 to TRBJ2-3; tentatively, D is TRBD1 (6 bases). V was pared by 1 base and J by 2 bases, with 10 bases between. The germline CDR1 and CDR2 sequences are DFQATT and SNEGSKA (reference sequence). This CDR3 has 14 amino acids. The CDR3 spells CSARGRDITDTQYF. CDR3 DNA sequence: TGCAGTGCTAGAGGAAGGGACATCACAGATACGCAGTATTTT.

This clonotype was seen ten or more times. The V gene is TRBV5-6, the J gene TRBJ2-7, with 8 bases lining up with TRBD1. The CDR3 loop spans 15 amino acids. Germline V lookup: CDR1 SGHDT, CDR2 YYEEEE. The junction had 9 bases not matched to a gene; V was cut back by 4 bases and J by 3 bases. The CDR3 DNA reads as TGTGCCAGCAGCCCCCGGGACAGGATCGTCTACGAGCAGTACTTC. Translated: CASSPRDRIVYEQYF.

The gene calls are TRBV6-1 and TRBJ1-1, with no clear D. The CDR3 totals 14 residues. CDR1 is MNHNS and CDR2 is SASEGT in the germline V gene. Trimming shortened V by 5 bases and J by 3 bases, and 13 bases separated the two germline ends. The CDR3 region has the DNA TGTGCCAGCAGTTATTTTGTAACGGACACTGAAGCTTTCTTT. Its translation: CASSYFVTDTEAFF.

This clonotype appeared many times. CDR3 residues: CASSLRERGGNEQYF. The CDR3 nucleotides are TGTGCCAGCAGCTTAAGGGAGCGGGGGGGAAACGAGCAGTACTTC. The V call is TRBV7-2, the J call TRBJ2-7, with 10 bases identical to TRBD2. CDR1 and CDR2 from the germline V gene are SGHTA and FQGNSA. The CDR3 is made up of 15 amino acids. J lost 5 bases, V lost 2 bases, and 6 bases had no gene match.

This clonotype has a count of ten or more. The chain combines TRBV4-1 with TRBJ1-3; possibly TRBD1 for D (5 bases). There are 18 residues in the CDR3. Germline CDR1 reads MGHRA; CDR2 reads YSYEKL. Trimming took off 0 bases at V and 0 bases at J, with 15 bases between the two ends. The CDR3 loop reads CASSQDPPDRSSGNTIYF. The CDR3 DNA reads TGCGCCAGCAGCCAAGATCCCCCCGACAGAAGCTCTGGAAACACCATATATTTT.

The chain joins TRBV9 to TRBJ2-3, with 7 bases that match TRBD1. Germline loops: CDR1 SGDLS, CDR2 YYNGEE. J gave up 4 bases and V 0 bases, and 5 bases lay outside the gene matches. The CDR3 runs to 15 residues. CDR3 sequence: CASSVGQGYPDTQYF. CDR3 DNA sequence: TGTGCCAGCAGCGTAGGACAGGGCTACCCAGATACGCAGTATTTT.

In its sample, this clonotype was seen a few times. The V gene is TRBV2, the J gene TRBJ1-1; TRBD1 aligns across 7 bases. Germline CDR1 SNHLY, CDR2 FYNNEI. The V gene end was trimmed by 3 bases and the J gene end by 5 bases; junction bases not matched to a gene: 6. The CDR3 loop spans 14 amino acids. The CDR3 DNA reads TGTGCCAGCAGTGATAGACAGGGCTTGACTGAAGCTTTCTTT. It is translated as CASSDRQGLTEAFF. The whole variable domain, remainder taken from reference TRBV2 and TRBJ1-1, is EPEVTQTPSHQVTQMGQEVILRCVPISNHLYFYWYRQILGQKVEFLVSFYNNEISEKSEIFDDQFSVERPDGSNFTLKIRSTKLEDSAMYFCASSDRQGLTEAFFGQGTRLTVV.

The rearrangement joins TRBV5-6 to TRBJ1-1, with D possibly matching TRBD1 (5 bases). This CDR3 is 14 amino acids long. Trimming left V 0 bases short and J 6 bases short, with 12 bases between. Germline loops: CDR1 SGHDT, CDR2 YYEEEE. The CDR3 DNA reads TGTGCCAGCAGCTTGGGGGGTGGGGGGGCTGAAGCTTTCTTT. This sequence encodes CASSLGGGGAEAFF.

This clonotype was counted only a few times. The J gene is TRBJ2-1, the V gene TRBV29-1; D might be TRBD1 or TRBD2, each matching 5 bases. The ends were cut back, 7 bases at V and 10 bases at J, with 17 bases in the middle. This CDR3 spans 12 amino acids. Germline-derived CDR1 and CDR2 are SQVTM and ANQGSEA. CDR3 amino acids: CSADLGRGEQFF. CDR3 sequence (DNA): TGCAGCGCTGACTTGGGACGAGGGGAGCAGTTCTTC.

This clonotype was observed many times. V and J are TRBV7-2 and TRBJ1-1; 9 bases are shared with TRBD1. Germline V gene lookup returns CDR1 SGHTA and CDR2 FQGNSA. V gave up 1 base and J gave up 7 bases; unmatched junction bases: 10. CDR3 size: 16 residues. The CDR3 here is CASSLGGTGSFGEAFF. The CDR3 coding sequence is TGTGCCAGCAGCTTAGGGGGGACAGGGTCGTTCGGTGAAGCTTTCTTT.

This clonotype was picked up many times. This chain joins TRBV7-2 and TRBJ1-6; 7 bases fit TRBD1. Germline V CDR1 and CDR2: SGHTA, FQGNSA. Losses at the gene ends were 5 bases for V and 7 bases for J; bases not matched to a gene: 8. The CDR3 runs 15 residues. The CDR3 bases are TGTGCCAGCAGCAGAGACAGGGTTGGAAATTCACCCCTCCACTTT. This encodes CASSRDRVGNSPLHF. Full variable domain (remainder filled in from reference TRBV7-2 and TRBJ1-6): GAGVSQSPSNKVTEKGKDVELRCDPISGHTALYWYRQSLGQGLEFLIYFQGNSAPDKSGLPSDRFSAERTGGSVSTLTIQRTQQEDSAVYLCASSRDRVGNSPLHFGNGTRLTVT.

This clonotype was recorded many times. The rearrangement links TRBV7-2 to TRBJ2-5; D is perhaps TRBD2 (6 bases). The germline V gene encodes CDR1 SGHTA and CDR2 FQGNSA. This CDR3 has 16 residues. V was pared by 2 bases and J by 5 bases, with 18 bases between. The CDR3 DNA is TGTGCCAGCAGCTTACGGGGGTCCAGCTCGCCCGAGACCCAGTACTTC. Its translation: CASSLRGSSSPETQYF.

The chain uses TRBV18 and TRBJ1-6, with D possibly matching TRBD1 (6 bases). The CDR3 consists of 15 residues. V lost 2 bases and J 5 bases, leaving 10 bases between the germline ends. From germline, CDR1 is KGHSH and CDR2 LQKENI. In nucleotides, the CDR3 is TGTGCCAGCTCACCATCGTACAGGGATAATTCACCCCTCCACTTT. Its protein is CASSPSYRDNSPLHF.

V usage is TRBV20-1 and J usage is TRBJ2-5; 13 nucleotides agree with TRBD2. The CDR3 has 15 amino acids. Germline V gene lookup returns CDR1 DFQATT and CDR2 SNEGSKA (reference sequence). Unmatched junction bases numbered 14, after V lost 3 bases and J lost 13 bases. The CDR3 loop is CSASVPTSGGSVPYF. CDR3 in DNA: TGCAGTGCTAGTGTCCCGACTAGCGGGGGGTCCGTACCGTACTTC.

This clonotype has a handful of counts. V is TRBV30 and J is TRBJ2-1; D is unclear. The CDR3 spans 15 residues. Trimming stripped 2 bases from V and 8 bases from J, with 19 bases between. Germline CDR1 and CDR2: GTSNPN and SVGIG (reference sequence). CDR3 DNA: TGTGCCTGGAGTCCCCTAGTGGCAGTTCGGGATGAGCAGTTCTTC. Protein product: CAWSPLVAVRDEQFF.

This clonotype was picked up many times. CDR3: CASSFSRTRQETQYF. The CDR3 DNA sequence: TGTGCCAGCAGCTTTTCAAGGACCCGTCAAGAGACCCAGTACTTC. V and J are TRBV7-7 and TRBJ2-5; D is unclear. The length of the CDR3 is 15 residues. Germline V gene lookup returns CDR1 SSHAT and CDR2 FNYEAQ (reference sequence). V was trimmed by 3 bases and J by 2 bases, leaving 13 bases between them.

V and J are TRBV30 and TRBJ2-1; weak D call: TRBD2 (10 bases). CDR1 GTSNPN and CDR2 SVGIG come from the germline V gene (reference sequence). This CDR3 has 16 residues. Trimming cost V 6 bases and J 9 bases, with 27 bases left between them. The CDR3 nucleotides read TGTGCCTGTAGGACAGGGGTGCTAGCGGGGGCCGGTGAGCAGTTCTTC. Translation gives CACRTGVLAGAGEQFF.

Many counts were recorded for this clonotype. The V call is TRBV7-6, the J call TRBJ2-1, with 10 bases matching TRBD2. Per germline, CDR1 SGHVS and CDR2 FNYEAQ. The length of the CDR3 is 17 residues. The ends lost 1 base at V and 3 bases at J; junction bases unmatched: 6. Here the CDR3 reads CASSLGASGSLYNEQFF. DNA for the CDR3: TGTGCCAGCAGCTTAGGAGCTAGCGGGAGCCTCTACAATGAGCAGTTCTTC.

In its sample, this clonotype was seen many times. This rearrangement joins TRBV7-2 to TRBJ1-1; a weak D match, TRBD1 (6 bases). Deletions cut 5 bases from V and 11 bases from J, with 27 bases between. CDR1 is SGHTA, CDR2 FQGNSA, per germline. The CDR3 consists of 16 residues. The CDR3 coding sequence is TGTGCCAGCAGCCGCAAAAACATTGGGGGGCTCAGTGGGGCTTTCTTT. Its protein product is CASSRKNIGGLSGAFF.

This clonotype was counted many times. The chain recombines TRBV7-2 with TRBJ1-1; the D is unclear. Germline values: CDR1 SGHTA, CDR2 FQGNSA. The CDR3 length is 15 residues. V was cut by 1 base and J by 3 bases, with 12 bases left in between. The DNA of the CDR3 is TGTGCCAGCAGCTTAGAGCTGGTCACCTACACTGAAGCTTTCTTT. As protein: CASSLELVTYTEAFF.